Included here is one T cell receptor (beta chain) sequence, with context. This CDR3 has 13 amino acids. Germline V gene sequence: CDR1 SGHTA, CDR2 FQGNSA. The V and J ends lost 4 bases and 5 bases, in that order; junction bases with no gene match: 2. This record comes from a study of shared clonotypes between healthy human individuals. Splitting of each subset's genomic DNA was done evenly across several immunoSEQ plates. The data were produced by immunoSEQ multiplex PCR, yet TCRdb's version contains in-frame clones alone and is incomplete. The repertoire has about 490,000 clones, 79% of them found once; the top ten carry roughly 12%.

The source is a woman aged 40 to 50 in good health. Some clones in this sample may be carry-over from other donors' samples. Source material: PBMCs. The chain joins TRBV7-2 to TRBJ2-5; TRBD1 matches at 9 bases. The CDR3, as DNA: TGTGCCAGCAGCTCCGGACAGGGGGAGACCCAGTACTTC. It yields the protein CASSSGQGETQYF.